The 31 T cell receptor beta chains below were found in one sample sequenced in a study of cytomegalovirus exposure and HLA in healthy donors. The PCR was carried out with 60 Vbeta primers and 13 Jbeta primers. Here immunoSEQ multiplex PCR was the method, and the copy in TCRdb shows in-frame clones only, minus some. The sample holds about 130,000 clones; around 80% are singletons and the top ten take about a tenth. The sample comprised PBMCs. All receptors derive from a man aged 25-45 years in good health and CMV-seropositive.

Written as DNA, the CDR3 is TGTGCCAGTAGGGCCCGGAACAGGGGTGATTCCTACGAGCAGTACTTC. It codes for CASRARNRGDSYEQYF. The chain joins TRBV19 to TRBJ2-7; 7 bases agree with TRBD1. V was clipped by 6 bases and J by 1 base; unmatched bases: 12. Germline V gene data show CDR1 as LNHDA and CDR2 as SQIVND (reference sequence). This CDR3 has 16 amino acids.

V gene TRBV7-2 combines with J gene TRBJ2-1; the match to TRBD1 covers 7 bases. Looked up from germline, CDR1 is SGHTA and CDR2 is FQGNSA. The CDR3 runs to 16 residues. The junction had 7 bases not matched to a gene; V was cut back by 5 bases and J by 0 bases. DNA for the CDR3: TGTGCCAGCAGCCGTAAGGGACAGAGCTCCTACAATGAGCAGTTCTTC. It translates to CASSRKGQSSYNEQFF.

The gene calls are TRBV28 and TRBJ2-7, with 9 nucleotides matching TRBD2. The V and J ends lost 5 bases and 0 bases, in that order; junction bases with no gene match: 14. The CDR3 runs 18 residues. Germline loops: CDR1 MDHEN, CDR2 SYDVKM. The CDR3 region is CASSATGFSGSDSYEQYF. In DNA, the CDR3 is TGTGCCAGCAGTGCCACAGGGTTTAGCGGGAGCGACTCCTACGAGCAGTACTTC. Supplemented by reference TRBV28 and TRBJ2-7, the full variable domain reads DVKVTQSSRYLVKRTGEKVFLECVQDMDHENMFWYRQDPGLGLRLIYFSYDVKMKEKGDIPEGYSVSREKKERFSLILESASTNQTSMYLCASSATGFSGSDSYEQYFGPGTRLTVT.

With respect to this clone: This specimen includes other DNA sequences encoding the same CDR3. The rearrangement uses TRBV5-4 and TRBJ2-3, with a possible D match to TRBD1 (6 bases). The CDR3 is made up of 11 amino acids. CDR1 is SGHNT and CDR2 is YYREEE in the germline V gene (reference sequence). V was cut by 5 bases and J by 5 bases, with 6 bases left in between. The CDR3 DNA is TGTGCCAGCAGAGGGGGAGATACGCAGTATTTT. Residues: CASRGGDTQYF.

This clone showed up just once. The chain employs TRBV18 and TRBJ1-1; D gene ambiguous. The germline V gene encodes CDR1 KGHSH and CDR2 LQKENI. This CDR3 has 14 amino acids. Trimming removed 3 bases at V and 6 bases at J, with 14 bases between. The DNA of the CDR3 is TGTGCCAGCTCACCCGCGACAAGCTCCTCTGAAGCTTTCTTT. This translates into CASSPATSSSEAFF.

The chain employs TRBV2 and TRBJ1-5, with 11 positions matching TRBD1. V trimming: 4 bases; J trimming: 6 bases; junction bases outside the gene matches: 5. Per germline, CDR1 SNHLY and CDR2 FYNNEI. There are 15 residues in the CDR3. CDR3 DNA sequence: TGTGCCAGCAGTGTGGACAGGGGGCGATTTCAGCCCCAGCATTTT. Encoded protein: CASSVDRGRFQPQHF.

This clone was counted a single time. This chain connects TRBV27 to TRBJ2-5; D is perhaps TRBD1 (5 bases). Germline V gene data show CDR1 as MNHEY and CDR2 as SMNVEV (reference sequence). V gave up 6 bases and J gave up 3 bases, with 11 bases separating them. The CDR3 has 13 residues. CDR3 region: CASSIGAKETQYF. Written as DNA, the CDR3 is TGTGCCAGCAGCATTGGGGCGAAAGAGACCCAGTACTTC.

The J gene is TRBJ2-6, the V gene TRBV7-6; 7 bases fit TRBD1. J lost 3 bases, V lost 5 bases, and 19 bases had no gene match. This CDR3 region has 20 residues. The germline gives CDR1 SGHVS, CDR2 FNYEAQ. CDR3 sequence reads: CASSPLPTTTGDIGANVLTF. CDR3 DNA: TGTGCCAGCAGCCCTCTACCTACGACCACAGGGGACATTGGGGCCAACGTCCTGACTTTC.

The chain combines TRBV7-2 with TRBJ1-2; TRBD1 agrees at 12 bases. Trimming took 5 bases from V and 8 from J; bases not matched to a gene: 12. This CDR3 spans 16 amino acids. Per germline, CDR1 SGHTA and CDR2 FQGNSA. The CDR3 region has the DNA TGTGCCAGCAGCGGGGGGGGACAGGGGGCGCTTATCGGCTACACCTTC. Residues: CASSGGGQGALIGYTF.

This chain connects TRBV6-5 to TRBJ2-1; 7 nucleotides agree with TRBD1. The CDR3 is made up of 16 amino acids. The germline V gene has CDR1 MNHEY and CDR2 SVGAGI. The trim removed 0 bases at V and 6 bases at J, leaving 8 bases unmatched. As DNA, the CDR3 is TGTGCCAGCAGTTACTCGAGTACAGGGGCCCGCAATGAGCAGTTCTTC. This encodes CASSYSSTGARNEQFF.

The CDR3 nucleotides read TGTGCCAGCAGCTTCGGTCCTAGCGGGAAGGCCGGGGAGCTGTTTTTT. It encodes CASSFGPSGKAGELFF. The rearrangement uses TRBV7-6 and TRBJ2-2; 9 nucleotides agree with TRBD2. The CDR3 length is 16 residues. Germline V gene data show CDR1 as SGHVS and CDR2 as FNYEAQ. With V trimmed by 3 bases and J by 6 bases, 8 bases remained unmatched.

The genes are TRBV15 and TRBJ1-4; TRBD1 agrees at 7 bases. The junction had 6 bases not matched to a gene; V was cut back by 5 bases and J by 3 bases. This CDR3 region has 15 residues. CDR1 is LNHNV, CDR2 YYDKDF, per germline (reference sequence). The CDR3: CATSAYRGSNEKLFF. CDR3 nucleotide sequence: TGTGCCACCAGCGCTTACAGGGGCTCTAATGAAAAACTGTTTTTT.

This clone was seen only once. The rearrangement links TRBV30 to TRBJ1-3, with a possible D match to TRBD1 (6 bases). Germline CDR1 is GTSNPN and CDR2 is SVGIG (reference sequence). The CDR3 has 15 residues. V lost 4 bases and J lost 3, with 16 bases in between. The CDR3 DNA reads as TGTGCCTGGAACCCGGGACCAGGGGTTGGAAACACCATATATTTT. Translating it yields CAWNPGPGVGNTIYF.

This clone was counted between two and nine times. This chain uses TRBV6-5 with TRBJ2-1; 7 nucleotides agree with TRBD2. The V segment lost 0 bases and the J segment 3 bases; nucleotides outside the gene matches: 5. Per the germline V gene, CDR1 is MNHEY and CDR2 is SVGAGI. The length of the CDR3 is 16 residues. The CDR3 protein is CASSYSIAGFYNEQFF. CDR3 coding DNA: TGTGCCAGCAGTTACTCGATAGCGGGCTTCTACAATGAGCAGTTCTTC.

This clone occurred a few times. This chain joins TRBV4-3 and TRBJ2-7; 10 nucleotides match TRBD2. Germline V lookup: CDR1 LGHNA, CDR2 YSLEER. The CDR3 covers 15 residues. V lost 0 bases and J lost 6; bases outside the gene matches: 5. CDR3 sequence reads: CASSQDLLAGTEQYF. The CDR3 DNA follows: TGCGCCAGCAGCCAAGATTTACTAGCGGGAACCGAGCAGTACTTC.

V gene TRBV19 combines with J gene TRBJ1-2, with 9 bases that match TRBD1. Germline assignment: CDR1 LNHDA and CDR2 SQIVND (reference sequence). The CDR3 covers 13 residues. Trimming took 5 bases from V and 7 from J; bases not matched to a gene: 5. For the CDR3, the DNA is TGTGCCAGTAGTTCCCGGGACAGGGTTGGCTACACCTTC. It specifies CASSSRDRVGYTF.

The chain employs TRBV6-5 and TRBJ1-2; D perhaps matches TRBD1 (5 bases). Germline V gene data show CDR1 as MNHEY and CDR2 as SVGAGI. There are 14 residues in the CDR3. V shed 5 bases and J shed 6 bases, with 16 bases lying between them. Here the CDR3 DNA reads TGTGCCAGCAGTAGGACCCCAGACAGTCATGGCTACACCTTC. Translation: CASSRTPDSHGYTF.

The chain carries TRBV6-5 and TRBJ1-3; the D gene is possibly TRBD1 (5 bases). Germline V CDR1 and CDR2: MNHEY, SVGAGI. Trimming removed 6 bases at V and 4 bases at J, with 13 bases between. The CDR3 loop spans 14 amino acids. The CDR3 spells CASRVGGPGNTIYF. CDR3 sequence (DNA): TGTGCCAGCAGGGTCGGGGGACCGGGAAACACCATATATTTT.

The chain recombines TRBV11-2 with TRBJ1-1, with D possibly TRBD1 on 6 matching bases. The CDR3 extends over 15 amino acids. Germline CDR1 reads SGHAT; CDR2 reads FQNNGV. V lost 6 bases and J lost 1, with 15 bases in between. DNA of the CDR3: TGTGCCAGCAGGGGGTGGATGGACAGGAACACTGAAGCTTTCTTT. This translates into CASRGWMDRNTEAFF.

This chain connects TRBV10-3 to TRBJ2-3, with a possible D match to TRBD1 (5 bases). CDR3 length: 14 amino acids. Between the trimmed V and J ends, which lost 10 bases and 2 bases, there was a span of 16 bases. CDR1 is ENHRY, CDR2 SYGVKD, per germline. The CDR3 region has the DNA TGTGCCACCTCCGGACATGCGGACACAGATACGCAGTATTTT. Residues: CATSGHADTDTQYF.

The rearrangement uses TRBV19 and TRBJ1-2; TRBD1 matches at 7 bases. J was trimmed by 3 bases and V by 6 bases; bases with no gene match: 10. CDR3 length: 15 amino acids. In germline, CDR1 is LNHDA, CDR2 SQIVND (reference sequence). The CDR3 region is CASRTSGTEYYGYTF. The CDR3 bases are TGTGCCAGTAGAACCTCCGGGACAGAATACTATGGCTACACCTTC.

This chain uses TRBV11-2 with TRBJ2-3; D not resolved. The CDR3 contains 16 residues. In germline, CDR1 is SGHAT, CDR2 FQNNGV. V dropped 5 bases and J dropped 0 bases, with 15 bases sitting between them. CDR3 residues: CASSHLGPHSTDTQYF. In DNA, the CDR3 is TGTGCCAGCAGCCACCTAGGTCCACATAGCACAGATACGCAGTATTTT. Filled out from reference TRBV11-2 and TRBJ2-3, the complete variable domain reads EAGVAQSPRYKIIEKRQSVAFWCNPISGHATLYWYQQILGQGPKLLIQFQNNGVVDDSQLPKDRFSAERLKGVDSTLKIQPAKLEDSAVYLCASSHLGPHSTDTQYFGPGTRLTVL.

The rearrangement uses TRBV6-5 and TRBJ2-1, with D maybe TRBD2 (5 bases). Germline V gives CDR1 MNHEY, CDR2 SVGAGI. The length of the CDR3 is 15 residues. V was shortened by 5 bases and J by 3 bases, with 14 bases between the two germline ends. This CDR3 is CASSTISRDYNEQFF. In DNA form, the CDR3 reads TGTGCCAGCAGTACCATCTCGAGGGACTACAATGAGCAGTTCTTC.

The rearrangement joins TRBV30 to TRBJ1-3, with D possibly matching TRBD1 (6 bases). Deletions cut 3 bases from V and 2 bases from J, with 11 bases between. This CDR3 is 14 amino acids long. Germline V gives CDR1 GTSNPN, CDR2 SVGIG (reference sequence). This CDR3 reads CAWRIGTTGNTIYF. CDR3 DNA: TGTGCCTGGAGAATCGGGACAACTGGAAACACCATATATTTT.

In this sample, this clone turned up a few times. The V call is TRBV9, the J call TRBJ1-2; 8 bases fit TRBD1. Unmatched junction bases numbered 4, after V lost 4 bases and J lost 5 bases. CDR3 length: 13 amino acids. CDR1 is SGDLS, CDR2 YYNGEE, per germline. The CDR3: CASSPGQGYGYTF. CDR3 in DNA: TGTGCCAGCAGCCCCGGACAGGGATATGGCTACACCTTC. Together with reference TRBV9 and TRBJ1-2, the CDR3 gives the full variable domain: DSGVTQTPKHLITATGQRVTLRCSPRSGDLSVYWYQQSLDQGLQFLIQYYNGEERAKGNILERFSAQQFPDLHSELNLSSLELGDSALYFCASSPGQGYGYTFGSGTRLTVV.

This chain links TRBV4-1 with TRBJ2-1, with TRBD2 matching 12 bases. The germline gives CDR1 MGHRA, CDR2 YSYEKL. This CDR3 comprises 15 residues. The V segment lost 4 bases and the J segment 12 bases; nucleotides outside the gene matches: 10. The DNA of the CDR3 is TGCGCCAGCAGCCCGACTAGCGGGAGCGGACCTGGGCAGTTCTTC. Translating it yields CASSPTSGSGPGQFF.

Only a few counts were recorded for this clone. The V call is TRBV29-1, the J call TRBJ2-7; D is ambiguous. Germline lookup yields CDR1 SQVTM and CDR2 ANQGSEA. The CDR3 extends over 12 amino acids. V shed 4 bases and J shed 3 bases, with 10 bases lying between them. The CDR3 is CSVGGDDYEQYF. The CDR3 region has the DNA TGCAGCGTTGGAGGTGATGACTACGAGCAGTACTTC.

This chain connects TRBV7-8 to TRBJ1-5, with TRBD1 matching over 7 bases. V was clipped by 4 bases and J by 2 bases; unmatched bases: 8. The CDR3 consists of 16 residues. From germline, CDR1 is SGHVS and CDR2 FQNEAQ. This CDR3 is CASSSSWDRRNQPQHF. CDR3 nucleotides: TGTGCCAGCAGCTCTTCCTGGGACAGACGCAATCAGCCCCAGCATTTT.

The chain couples TRBV7-9 to TRBJ2-7, with TRBD2 identical over 11 bases. The CDR3 spans 15 residues. Trimming at V came to 6 bases and at J to 6 bases, leaving 10 bases not matched to a gene. CDR1 SEHNR and CDR2 FQNEAQ come from the germline V gene (reference sequence). Here the CDR3 reads CASRPLTSGIVEQYF. The CDR3 DNA follows: TGTGCCAGCAGACCGCTGACTAGCGGGATCGTCGAGCAGTACTTC.

The chain recombines TRBV9 with TRBJ2-1, with 9 bases aligning to TRBD2. The trim removed 2 bases at V and 3 bases at J, leaving 3 bases unmatched. Germline loops: CDR1 SGDLS, CDR2 YYNGEE. The CDR3 has 15 residues. CDR3 coding DNA: TGTGCCAGCAGCGTCAAACTAGCGGGCTACAATGAGCAGTTCTTC. Translating gives CASSVKLAGYNEQFF. The full variable domain, in which reference TRBV9 and TRBJ2-1 provide the parts outside the CDR3, is DSGVTQTPKHLITATGQRVTLRCSPRSGDLSVYWYQQSLDQGLQFLIQYYNGEERAKGNILERFSAQQFPDLHSELNLSSLELGDSALYFCASSVKLAGYNEQFFGPGTRLTVL.

The gene calls are TRBV27 and TRBJ1-1; 7 bases line up with TRBD1. This CDR3 is built from 12 residues. The germline V gene has CDR1 MNHEY and CDR2 SMNVEV (reference sequence). Trimming removed 6 bases from V and 5 bases from J; junction bases left unmatched: 3. CDR3 bases: TGTGCCAGCAGCCCGACAGGGACTGAAGCTTTCTTT. It codes for CASSPTGTEAFF.